The rows below give T cell receptor beta chains drawn from one sample of a study of shared clonotypes between healthy human individuals. Clones were read by immunoSEQ multiplex PCR, and TCRdb kept only the in-frame ones, dropping some. The sample comprises approximately 2.4 million clones, nearly 97% of which are singletons, and roughly 0.13% rests with the top ten. The sequenced sample was naive CD4+ T cells sorted from blood. Receptor source: a man between 18 and 29 years old in good health. Each CDR3 is given with its conserved first and last residue. Each record gives: clone size, D gene, J gene, V gene, CDR3 DNA, CDR3 protein. D genes are given only for firm matches. A clone size is listed for some rows: how often the clone was seen (once, few, many), or a class if it is expanded.

clone size: -; D gene: -; J gene: TRBJ2-7; V gene: TRBV4-3; CDR3 DNA: TGCGCCAGCAGCCAAGGTGGGGACCGGTTCTACGAGCAGTACTTC; CDR3 protein: CASSQGGDRFYEQYF
clone size: -; D gene: -; J gene: TRBJ1-3; V gene: TRBV19; CDR3 DNA: TGTGCCAGTAGTTCGCCCCAGGGAGGGACTGGAAACACCATATATTTT; CDR3 protein: CASSSPQGGTGNTIYF
clone size: once; D gene: -; J gene: TRBJ1-5; V gene: TRBV2; CDR3 DNA: TGTGCCTCTCACGGGGAGACCTATCAGCCCCAGCATTTT; CDR3 protein: CASHGETYQPQHF
clone size: -; D gene: TRBD2; J gene: TRBJ2-7; V gene: TRBV5-5; CDR3 DNA: TGTGCCAGCAGCTTGAGCGGGAGAACCTACGAGCAGTACTTC; CDR3 protein: CASSLSGRTYEQYF
clone size: -; D gene: -; J gene: TRBJ1-2; V gene: TRBV28; CDR3 DNA: TGTGCCAGCACCACTGGGCTAGGCTATGGCTACACCTTC; CDR3 protein: CASTTGLGYGYTF
clone size: -; D gene: -; J gene: TRBJ2-5; V gene: TRBV18; CDR3 DNA: TGTGCCAGCTCACTAAAAGGGACGGAGGTGACCCAGTACTTC; CDR3 protein: CASSLKGTEVTQYF
clone size: -; D gene: -; J gene: TRBJ2-5; V gene: TRBV2; CDR3 DNA: TGTGCCAGCACCCGGGACTTTCAAGAGACCCAGTACTTC; CDR3 protein: CASTRDFQETQYF
clone size: -; D gene: -; J gene: TRBJ1-5; V gene: TRBV27; CDR3 DNA: TGTGCCAGCATTACGGGGCAGCCCCAGCATTTT; CDR3 protein: CASITGQPQHF
clone size: -; D gene: -; J gene: TRBJ1-1; V gene: TRBV19; CDR3 DNA: TGTGCCAGTACTCTGACGGCGGTCGGCACTGAAGCTTTCTTT; CDR3 protein: CASTLTAVGTEAFF
clone size: -; D gene: TRBD2; J gene: TRBJ2-7; V gene: TRBV6-1; CDR3 DNA: TGTGCCAGCAGTGACCTGACTAGCGGGGGGTTTTCCTACGAGCAGTACTTC; CDR3 protein: CASSDLTSGGFSYEQYF
clone size: -; D gene: -; J gene: TRBJ1-6; V gene: TRBV19; CDR3 DNA: TGTGCCAGTAGTATAGGTACAGCAAATTCACCCCTCCACTTT; CDR3 protein: CASSIGTANSPLHF
clone size: -; D gene: -; J gene: TRBJ1-2; V gene: TRBV18; CDR3 DNA: TGTGCCAGCTCACCTGGCCTTGAGCAGGGCTACACCTTC; CDR3 protein: CASSPGLEQGYTF
clone size: -; D gene: TRBD2; J gene: TRBJ2-7; V gene: TRBV10-2; CDR3 DNA: TGCGCCAGCAGGTCCGGGACTAGCGAGTCTTTCGAGCAGTACTTC; CDR3 protein: CASRSGTSESFEQYF
clone size: -; D gene: -; J gene: TRBJ2-5; V gene: TRBV11-3; CDR3 DNA: TGTGCCAGCAGCAGGGCCAGTCCCGAGACCCAGTACTTC; CDR3 protein: CASSRASPETQYF
clone size: -; D gene: TRBD1; J gene: TRBJ1-5; V gene: TRBV10-2; CDR3 DNA: TGCGCCAGCAGCGACCGGGACAGGGGGCTTCACCAGCCCCAGCATTTT; CDR3 protein: CASSDRDRGLHQPQHF
clone size: once; D gene: TRBD1; J gene: TRBJ1-1; V gene: TRBV11-2; CDR3 DNA: TGTGCCAGCAGCTTAGCGCCGACAGGGACTGAAGCTTTCTTT; CDR3 protein: CASSLAPTGTEAFF
clone size: -; D gene: -; J gene: TRBJ2-7; V gene: TRBV6-6; CDR3 DNA: TGTGCCAGCAGTCCGGCGAGCTCCTACGAGCAGTACTTC; CDR3 protein: CASSPASSYEQYF
clone size: -; D gene: -; J gene: TRBJ2-2; V gene: TRBV10-3; CDR3 DNA: TGTGCCATCAGTGACCCACAGCAGATTACCAAGAACACCGGGGAGCTGTTTTTT; CDR3 protein: CAISDPQQITKNTGELFF
clone size: once; D gene: -; J gene: TRBJ1-1; V gene: TRBV7-9; CDR3 DNA: TGTGCCAGCAGCGTAGACAGCTTGAACACTGAAGCTTTCTTT; CDR3 protein: CASSVDSLNTEAFF
clone size: -; D gene: TRBD2; J gene: TRBJ2-7; V gene: TRBV11-2; CDR3 DNA: TGTGCCAGCAGCCGTGTCCGGGCGAGCGGGAGGATGGGGGCCTACGAGCAGTACTTC; CDR3 protein: CASSRVRASGRMGAYEQYF
clone size: -; D gene: -; J gene: TRBJ2-1; V gene: TRBV5-1; CDR3 DNA: TGCGCCAGCAAGGAGACCAATGAGCAGTTCTTC; CDR3 protein: CASKETNEQFF
clone size: -; D gene: -; J gene: TRBJ1-5; V gene: TRBV19; CDR3 DNA: TGTGCCAGTAGTACGGGGAGAGTCTTGAGGGATCAGCCCCAGCATTTT; CDR3 protein: CASSTGRVLRDQPQHF
clone size: -; D gene: -; J gene: TRBJ2-5; V gene: TRBV11-2; CDR3 DNA: TGTGCCAGCCAGGGGGGGACAGAAAAACAAGAGACCCAGTACTTC; CDR3 protein: CASQGGTEKQETQYF
clone size: -; D gene: -; J gene: TRBJ1-5; V gene: TRBV10-3; CDR3 DNA: TGTGCCATCAGTGAGAGGGCCGAGGATAGCAATCAGCCCCAGCATTTT; CDR3 protein: CAISERAEDSNQPQHF
clone size: -; D gene: -; J gene: TRBJ1-1; V gene: TRBV5-4; CDR3 DNA: TGTGCCAGCAGCCCTACAGAGAACACTGAAGCTTTCTTT; CDR3 protein: CASSPTENTEAFF
clone size: -; D gene: -; J gene: TRBJ1-1; V gene: TRBV7-2; CDR3 DNA: TGTGCCAGCAGCTTAATGGGGGAGACTGAAGCTTTCTTT; CDR3 protein: CASSLMGETEAFF
clone size: -; D gene: -; J gene: TRBJ1-5; V gene: TRBV27; CDR3 DNA: TGTGCCAGCAGTCGCGAGAAGAGCCAGCCCCAGCATTTT; CDR3 protein: CASSREKSQPQHF
clone size: -; D gene: TRBD2; J gene: TRBJ2-5; V gene: TRBV7-2; CDR3 DNA: TGTGCCAGCAGCTTAGCGGGGGGGAGGGAGACCCAGTACTTC; CDR3 protein: CASSLAGGRETQYF
clone size: -; D gene: -; J gene: TRBJ1-1; V gene: TRBV27; CDR3 DNA: TGTGCCTCCAAAGGGGCAGGGAGCGAGAGCACTGAAGCTTTCTTT; CDR3 protein: CASKGAGSESTEAFF
clone size: -; D gene: -; J gene: TRBJ2-5; V gene: TRBV7-9; CDR3 DNA: TGTGCCAGCAGCTTAGGACAAGAGACCCAGTACTTC; CDR3 protein: CASSLGQETQYF
clone size: -; D gene: -; J gene: TRBJ1-2; V gene: TRBV18; CDR3 DNA: TGTGCCAGCTCCCAAGGGTTTGAGGGCTACACCTTC; CDR3 protein: CASSQGFEGYTF
clone size: -; D gene: TRBD2; J gene: TRBJ2-5; V gene: TRBV7-9; CDR3 DNA: TGTGCCAGCAGCTTAGGACTAGCGGGGCAAGAGACCCAGTACTTC; CDR3 protein: CASSLGLAGQETQYF
clone size: -; D gene: TRBD2; J gene: TRBJ2-7; V gene: TRBV11-3; CDR3 DNA: TGTGCCAGCAGCTTAGGGTCCCCCCTAGCGGGGGACTACGAGCAGTACTTC; CDR3 protein: CASSLGSPLAGDYEQYF
clone size: -; D gene: TRBD2; J gene: TRBJ2-1; V gene: TRBV6-5; CDR3 DNA: TGTGCCAGCAGTTATAGGGCTAGCGGGAGTAATGAGCAGTTCTTC; CDR3 protein: CASSYRASGSNEQFF
clone size: -; D gene: -; J gene: TRBJ2-3; V gene: TRBV11-2; CDR3 DNA: TGTGCCAGCAGCCAGGACGGGCGGAGCACAGATACGCAGTATTTT; CDR3 protein: CASSQDGRSTDTQYF
clone size: -; D gene: TRBD1; J gene: TRBJ1-6; V gene: TRBV28; CDR3 DNA: TGTGCCAGCAGTGCCGTTCCGGGACAGGGAACCTCCTATAATTCACCCCTCCACTTT; CDR3 protein: CASSAVPGQGTSYNSPLHF
clone size: -; D gene: -; J gene: TRBJ2-1; V gene: TRBV6-5; CDR3 DNA: TGTGCCAGCAGTCGGGGCGGAGGTGGGGGCAATGAGCAGTTCTTC; CDR3 protein: CASSRGGGGGNEQFF
clone size: -; D gene: -; J gene: TRBJ2-3; V gene: TRBV6-5; CDR3 DNA: TGTGCCAGCAGTTCCACCACAGGCCCTAGCACAGATACGCAGTATTTT; CDR3 protein: CASSSTTGPSTDTQYF
clone size: -; D gene: -; J gene: TRBJ2-2; V gene: TRBV5-1; CDR3 DNA: TGCGCCAGCATCAAGACACCGAACACCGGGGAGCTGTTTTTT; CDR3 protein: CASIKTPNTGELFF
clone size: once; D gene: -; J gene: TRBJ1-2; V gene: TRBV30; CDR3 DNA: TGTGCCTGGAGTATATCCTACGGTAGCACCTTC; CDR3 protein: CAWSISYGSTF
clone size: -; D gene: -; J gene: TRBJ1-2; V gene: TRBV21-1; CDR3 DNA: TGTGCCAGCAGCGTAGGACCGCGGTACAGGGGGAGAAAGGGCTACACCTTC; CDR3 protein: CASSVGPRYRGRKGYTF
clone size: -; D gene: -; J gene: TRBJ1-3; V gene: TRBV7-9; CDR3 DNA: TGTGCCAGCAGCTTATCTAGTGGAAACACCATATATTTT; CDR3 protein: CASSLSSGNTIYF
clone size: -; D gene: -; J gene: TRBJ1-5; V gene: TRBV10-3; CDR3 DNA: TGTGCCATCAGTGAGTCGGGGGGTGATCAGCCCCAGCATTTT; CDR3 protein: CAISESGGDQPQHF
clone size: -; D gene: TRBD1; J gene: TRBJ1-1; V gene: TRBV19; CDR3 DNA: TGTGCCAGTAGTACTACAGGGGGTACTGAAGCTTTCTTT; CDR3 protein: CASSTTGGTEAFF
clone size: -; D gene: TRBD1; J gene: TRBJ2-5; V gene: TRBV5-1; CDR3 DNA: TGCGCCAGCAGCTTGGCCGGGACAGGGATTAAAGAGACCCAGTACTTC; CDR3 protein: CASSLAGTGIKETQYF
clone size: -; D gene: TRBD2; J gene: TRBJ2-7; V gene: TRBV7-2; CDR3 DNA: TGTGCCAGCAGCTTAGAGGGACTAGCGGGATTAGAGTACTTC; CDR3 protein: CASSLEGLAGLEYF
clone size: once; D gene: TRBD2; J gene: TRBJ2-3; V gene: TRBV5-1; CDR3 DNA: TGCGCCAGCAGCCTCGGGGGGAAGAGCACAGATACGCAGTATTTT; CDR3 protein: CASSLGGKSTDTQYF
clone size: -; D gene: -; J gene: TRBJ1-2; V gene: TRBV28; CDR3 DNA: TGTGCCAGCAGGAGCCGGGGTACCCTGGGGGGCTACACCTTC; CDR3 protein: CASRSRGTLGGYTF
clone size: -; D gene: -; J gene: TRBJ2-3; V gene: TRBV9; CDR3 DNA: TGTGCCAGCAGCGTAGGGACATACACAGATACGCAGTATTTT; CDR3 protein: CASSVGTYTDTQYF
clone size: -; D gene: -; J gene: TRBJ1-1; V gene: TRBV30; CDR3 DNA: TGTGCCTGTCAATTGGGGCGGACTGAAGCTTTCTTT; CDR3 protein: CACQLGRTEAFF
clone size: -; D gene: -; J gene: TRBJ2-7; V gene: TRBV6-5; CDR3 DNA: TGTGCCAGCAGTTACTCGAACGCAGCGAGCTACGAGCAGTACTTC; CDR3 protein: CASSYSNAASYEQYF
clone size: -; D gene: -; J gene: TRBJ1-2; V gene: TRBV9; CDR3 DNA: TGTGCCAGCAGCCCGATCCCACCCGGCGGAGGCTACACCTTC; CDR3 protein: CASSPIPPGGGYTF
clone size: -; D gene: -; J gene: TRBJ1-5; V gene: TRBV7-3; CDR3 DNA: TGTGCCAGCAGCTTAACGGAAGGTCAGCCCCAGCATTTT; CDR3 protein: CASSLTEGQPQHF
clone size: once; D gene: TRBD2; J gene: TRBJ2-3; V gene: TRBV30; CDR3 DNA: TGTGCCTGGACTAGCGGGAGGGCCACAGATACGCAGTATTTT; CDR3 protein: CAWTSGRATDTQYF
clone size: -; D gene: -; J gene: TRBJ1-3; V gene: TRBV6-6; CDR3 DNA: TGTGCCAGCAGTTACTCGGCGCAGGACACCATATATTTT; CDR3 protein: CASSYSAQDTIYF
clone size: -; D gene: -; J gene: TRBJ1-5; V gene: TRBV7-6; CDR3 DNA: TGTGCCAGCAGCTTAGCAGGGGGTCAGCCCCAGCATTTT; CDR3 protein: CASSLAGGQPQHF
clone size: -; D gene: TRBD2; J gene: TRBJ2-3; V gene: TRBV28; CDR3 DNA: TGTGCCAGCAGACTAGCGGGGTTGCCCTCAGATACGCAGTATTTT; CDR3 protein: CASRLAGLPSDTQYF
clone size: -; D gene: TRBD2; J gene: TRBJ2-7; V gene: TRBV6-6; CDR3 DNA: TGTGCCAGCAGTTATTGGCGGGAGTCCTACGAGCAGTACTTC; CDR3 protein: CASSYWRESYEQYF
clone size: -; D gene: -; J gene: TRBJ1-2; V gene: TRBV9; CDR3 DNA: TGTGCCAGCAGCGTAGAGCCAGGGTATGGCTACACCTTC; CDR3 protein: CASSVEPGYGYTF